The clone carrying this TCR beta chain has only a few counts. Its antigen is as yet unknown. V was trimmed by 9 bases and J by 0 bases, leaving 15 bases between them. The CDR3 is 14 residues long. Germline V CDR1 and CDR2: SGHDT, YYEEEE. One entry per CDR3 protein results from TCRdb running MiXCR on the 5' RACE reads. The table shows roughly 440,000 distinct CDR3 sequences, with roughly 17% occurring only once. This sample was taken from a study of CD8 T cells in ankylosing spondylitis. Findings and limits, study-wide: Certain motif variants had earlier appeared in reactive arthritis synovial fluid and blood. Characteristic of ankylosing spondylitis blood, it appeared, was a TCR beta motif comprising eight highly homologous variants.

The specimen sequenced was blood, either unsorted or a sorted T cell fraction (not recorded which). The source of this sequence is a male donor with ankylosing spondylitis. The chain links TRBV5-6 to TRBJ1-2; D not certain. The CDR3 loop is CATKLEGPNYGYTF. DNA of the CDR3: TGTGCCACCAAGCTTGAGGGCCCTAACTATGGCTACACCTTC.